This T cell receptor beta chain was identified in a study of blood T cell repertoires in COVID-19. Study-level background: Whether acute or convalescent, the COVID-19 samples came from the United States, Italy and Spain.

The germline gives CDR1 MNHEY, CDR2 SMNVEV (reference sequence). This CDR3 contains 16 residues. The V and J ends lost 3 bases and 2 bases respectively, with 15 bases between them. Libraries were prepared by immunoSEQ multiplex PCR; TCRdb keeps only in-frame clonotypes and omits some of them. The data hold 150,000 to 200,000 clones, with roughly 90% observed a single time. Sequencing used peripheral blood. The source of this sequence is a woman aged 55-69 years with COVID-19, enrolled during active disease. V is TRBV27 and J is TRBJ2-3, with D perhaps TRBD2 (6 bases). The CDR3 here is CASSFRVTSLTDTQYF. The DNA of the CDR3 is TGTGCCAGCAGTTTTCGGGTGACTAGTCTCACAGATACGCAGTATTTT.